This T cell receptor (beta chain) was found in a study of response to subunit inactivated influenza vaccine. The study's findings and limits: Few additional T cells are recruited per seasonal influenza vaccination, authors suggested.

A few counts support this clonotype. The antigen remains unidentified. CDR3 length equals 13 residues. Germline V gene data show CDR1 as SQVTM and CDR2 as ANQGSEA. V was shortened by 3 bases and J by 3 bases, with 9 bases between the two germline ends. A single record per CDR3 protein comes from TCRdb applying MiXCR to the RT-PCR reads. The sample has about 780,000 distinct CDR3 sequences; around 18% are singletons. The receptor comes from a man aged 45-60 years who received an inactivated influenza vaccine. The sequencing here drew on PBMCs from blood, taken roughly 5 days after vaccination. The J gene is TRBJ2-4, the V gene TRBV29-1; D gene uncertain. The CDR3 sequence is CSVDGVGKNIQYF. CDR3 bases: TGCAGCGTTGATGGGGTGGGCAAAAACATTCAGTACTTC.